The 3 T cell receptor beta chains below come from one sample, sequenced in a study of PD-1 blockade in classical Hodgkin lymphoma. Relapses following autologous stem cell transplantation were seen in all patients, with brentuximab vedotin exposure varying. Clones were sequenced by immunoSEQ multiplex PCR, and TCRdb holds only the in-frame ones, with some missing. The repertoire holds 46,000 or so clones, roughly 90% seen once, with about a tenth in the top ten. The sample consisted of peripheral blood mononuclear cells (PBMCs), taken at baseline. The receptor set was obtained from a human donor with classical Hodgkin lymphoma.

Comments on this clone: A junction boundary mismatches the germline segment, possibly from a read error. This chain joins TRBV13 and TRBJ2-1, with 14 bases aligning to TRBD2. Germline V gene sequence: CDR1 PRHDT, CDR2 FYEKMQ (reference sequence). CDR3 size: 15 residues. The CDR3 DNA reads TGTGCCAGCAGCCTAGGGACTAGCGGGAGTTTTGAGCAGTTCTTC. Protein sequence: CASSLGTSGSFEQFF.

This clone was observed a handful of times. This chain links TRBV9 with TRBJ2-7; D is possibly TRBD1 or TRBD2 (5 bases each). Germline V gene data show CDR1 as SGDLS and CDR2 as YYNGEE. The V gene lost 1 base and the J gene lost 0 bases, with 14 bases spanning the gap. The CDR3 length is 16 residues. The chain's CDR3 is CASSVSRDGSSYEQYF. Written as DNA, the CDR3 is TGTGCCAGCAGCGTATCTAGGGACGGCAGCTCCTACGAGCAGTACTTC. Supplemented by reference TRBV9 and TRBJ2-7, the full variable domain reads DSGVTQTPKHLITATGQRVTLRCSPRSGDLSVYWYQQSLDQGLQFLIQYYNGEERAKGNILERFSAQQFPDLHSELNLSSLELGDSALYFCASSVSRDGSSYEQYFGPGTRLTVT.

The chain carries TRBV12-2 and TRBJ2-5. TRBV12-2 is labeled a pseudogene. The CDR3 is 16 amino acids. The CDR3 loop is CASRLCARDVVETQYF. The CDR3 DNA is TGTGCAAGTCGCTTATGCGCTAGGGACGTTGTAGAGACCCAGTACTTC.